A selection of T cell receptor beta chains follows, all from one sample in a study of blood T cells in healthy people across ages. Using its own MiXCR run on the 5' RACE reads, TCRdb lists one record per CDR3 protein. The repertoire has 650,000 to 1,000,000 distinct CDR3 sequences, roughly 46% of them found once; the top ten carry over 15%. The source material was blood. Receptors originate from a man older than 75 in good health. Each CDR3 is given without its conserved first and last residue.

V gene: TRBV6-5
J gene: TRBJ2-7
CDR3 protein: ASSWARRASGASSYEQY

V gene: TRBV5-8
J gene: TRBJ2-1
CDR3 protein: ASSLEPAGSHEQF

V gene: TRBV28
J gene: TRBJ2-1
CDR3 protein: ASSTREGAFPTEQF

V gene: TRBV27
J gene: TRBJ1-2
CDR3 protein: ASSLLAGANYGYT

V gene: TRBV29-1
J gene: TRBJ1-1
CDR3 protein: SVCRGITNTEAF

V gene: TRBV20-1
J gene: TRBJ2-3
CDR3 protein: SASPSGRATDTQY

V gene: TRBV4-2
J gene: TRBJ1-5
CDR3 protein: ASSSPGTVQPQH

V gene: TRBV5-1
J gene: TRBJ2-2
CDR3 protein: ASSLEGQGISGELF

V gene: TRBV6-1
J gene: TRBJ2-6
CDR3 protein: ASSRGQPYSGANVLT

V gene: TRBV4-2
J gene: TRBJ2-1
CDR3 protein: ASSQERNTYNEQF

V gene: TRBV27
J gene: TRBJ2-7
CDR3 protein: ASSSTKPLGIPYEQY

V gene: TRBV7-6
J gene: TRBJ2-1
CDR3 protein: ASRLNGAEYNEQF

V gene: TRBV5-1
J gene: TRBJ1-6
CDR3 protein: ASSLEQGLSPLH

V gene: TRBV20-1
J gene: TRBJ2-1
CDR3 protein: SAKIYNEQF

V gene: TRBV20-1
J gene: TRBJ2-1
CDR3 protein: SAYPGLAENEQF

V gene: TRBV9
J gene: TRBJ2-5
CDR3 protein: ASSVKEDQY

V gene: TRBV7-2
J gene: TRBJ2-1
CDR3 protein: ATQSSPGYNEQF

V gene: TRBV24-1
J gene: TRBJ2-1
CDR3 protein: ATSDAHSVAGIKDNEQF

V gene: TRBV29-1
J gene: TRBJ2-3
CDR3 protein: SVEGFNGPQDTQY

V gene: TRBV20-1
J gene: .
CDR3 protein: SADAGHRYEQY